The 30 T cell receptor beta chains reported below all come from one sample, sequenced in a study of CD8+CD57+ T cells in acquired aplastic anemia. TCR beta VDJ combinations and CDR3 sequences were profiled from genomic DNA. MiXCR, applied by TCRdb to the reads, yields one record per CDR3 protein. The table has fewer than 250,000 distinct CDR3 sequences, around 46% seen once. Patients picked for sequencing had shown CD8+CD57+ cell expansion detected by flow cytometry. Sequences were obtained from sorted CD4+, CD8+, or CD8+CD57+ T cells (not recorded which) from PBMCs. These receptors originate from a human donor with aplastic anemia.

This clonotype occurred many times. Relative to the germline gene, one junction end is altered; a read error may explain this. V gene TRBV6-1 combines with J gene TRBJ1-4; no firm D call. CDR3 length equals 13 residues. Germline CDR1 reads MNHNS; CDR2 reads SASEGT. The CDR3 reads CASSKATNEKLFF. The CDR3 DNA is TGTGCCAGCAGTAAAGCAACTAATGAAAAACTGTTTTTT.

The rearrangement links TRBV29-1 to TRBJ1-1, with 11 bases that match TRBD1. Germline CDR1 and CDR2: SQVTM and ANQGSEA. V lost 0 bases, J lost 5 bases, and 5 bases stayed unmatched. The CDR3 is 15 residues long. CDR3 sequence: CSVEDRTGGYTEAFF. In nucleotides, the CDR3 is TGCAGCGTTGAAGATCGGACAGGGGGCTATACTGAAGCTTTCTTT.

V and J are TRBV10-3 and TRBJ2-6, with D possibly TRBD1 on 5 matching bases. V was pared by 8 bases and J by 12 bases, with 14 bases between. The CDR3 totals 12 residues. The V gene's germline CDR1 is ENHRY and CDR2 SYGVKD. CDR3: CAISSDRTVLTF. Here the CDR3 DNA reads TGTGCCATCTCGAGTGACAGAACCGTCCTGACTTTC.

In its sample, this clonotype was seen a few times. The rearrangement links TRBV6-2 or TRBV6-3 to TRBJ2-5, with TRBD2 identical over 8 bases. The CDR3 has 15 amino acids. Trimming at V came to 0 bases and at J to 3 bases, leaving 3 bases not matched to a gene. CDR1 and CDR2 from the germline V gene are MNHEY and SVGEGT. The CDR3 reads CASSYSLGLEETQYF. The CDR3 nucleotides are TGTGCCAGCAGTTACTCTTTGGGACTAGAAGAGACCCAGTACTTC.

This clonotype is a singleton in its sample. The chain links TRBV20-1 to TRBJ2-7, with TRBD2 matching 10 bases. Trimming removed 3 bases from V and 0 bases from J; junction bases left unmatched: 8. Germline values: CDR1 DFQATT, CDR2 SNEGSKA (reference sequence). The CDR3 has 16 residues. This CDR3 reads CSASTGLAAHSYEQYF. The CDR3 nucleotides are TGCAGTGCTAGTACCGGACTAGCGGCACACTCCTACGAGCAGTACTTC.

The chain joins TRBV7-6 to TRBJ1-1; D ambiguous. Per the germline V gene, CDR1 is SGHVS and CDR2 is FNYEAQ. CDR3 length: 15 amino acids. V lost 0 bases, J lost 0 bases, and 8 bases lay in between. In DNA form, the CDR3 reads TGTGCCAGCAGCTTAGCGTCAGCCATGAACACTGAAGCTTTCTTT. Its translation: CASSLASAMNTEAFF.

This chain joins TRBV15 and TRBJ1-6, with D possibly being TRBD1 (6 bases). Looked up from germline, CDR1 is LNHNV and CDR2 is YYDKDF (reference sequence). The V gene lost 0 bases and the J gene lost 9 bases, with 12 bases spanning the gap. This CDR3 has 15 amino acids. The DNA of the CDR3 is TGTGCCACCAGCAGAGAGGGGGCTTTCGGTTCACCCCTCCACTTT. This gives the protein CATSREGAFGSPLHF.

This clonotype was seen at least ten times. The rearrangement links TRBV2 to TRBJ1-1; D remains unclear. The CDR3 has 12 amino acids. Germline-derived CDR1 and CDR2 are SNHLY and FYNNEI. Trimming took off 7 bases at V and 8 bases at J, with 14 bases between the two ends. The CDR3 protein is CASIPRAEEAFF. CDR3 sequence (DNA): TGTGCCAGCATCCCCCGGGCAGAAGAAGCTTTCTTT. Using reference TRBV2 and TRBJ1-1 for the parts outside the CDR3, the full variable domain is EPEVTQTPSHQVTQMGQEVILRCVPISNHLYFYWYRQILGQKVEFLVSFYNNEISEKSEIFDDQFSVERPDGSNFTLKIRSTKLEDSAMYFCASIPRAEEAFFGQGTRLTVV.

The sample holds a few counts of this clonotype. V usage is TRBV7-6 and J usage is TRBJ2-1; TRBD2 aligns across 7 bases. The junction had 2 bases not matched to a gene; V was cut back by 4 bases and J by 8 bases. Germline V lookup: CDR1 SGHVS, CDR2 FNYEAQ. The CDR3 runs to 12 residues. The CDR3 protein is CASSSAGHEQFF. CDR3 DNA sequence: TGTGCCAGCAGCTCAGCGGGGCATGAGCAGTTCTTC.

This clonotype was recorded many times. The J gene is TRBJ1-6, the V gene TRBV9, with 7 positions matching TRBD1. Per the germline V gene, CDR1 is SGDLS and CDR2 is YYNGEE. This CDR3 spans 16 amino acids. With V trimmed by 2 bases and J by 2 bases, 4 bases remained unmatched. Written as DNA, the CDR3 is TGTGCCAGCAGCGTCTCCGACAGGGCCTATAATTCACCCCTCCACTTT. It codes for CASSVSDRAYNSPLHF.

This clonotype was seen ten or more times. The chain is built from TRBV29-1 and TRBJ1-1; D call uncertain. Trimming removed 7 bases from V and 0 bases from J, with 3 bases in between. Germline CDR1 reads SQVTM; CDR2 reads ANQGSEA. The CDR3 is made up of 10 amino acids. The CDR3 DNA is TGCAGCGACATGAACACTGAAGCTTTCTTT. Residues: CSDMNTEAFF.

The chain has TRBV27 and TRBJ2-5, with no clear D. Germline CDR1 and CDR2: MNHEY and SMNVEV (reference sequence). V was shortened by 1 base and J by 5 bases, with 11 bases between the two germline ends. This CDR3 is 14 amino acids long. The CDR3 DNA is TGTGCCAGCAGTTTATTAGGCCAGAGGGAGACCCAGTACTTC. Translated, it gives CASSLLGQRETQYF.

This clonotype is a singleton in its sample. CDR3 loop: CASSLVGGGLAGETQYF. CDR3 in DNA: TGTGCCAGCAGCTTAGTAGGGGGGGGACTAGCGGGAGAGACCCAGTACTTC. The chain links TRBV7-2 to TRBJ2-5; 12 nucleotides agree with TRBD2. The CDR3 is 17 amino acids. The V and J ends lost 1 base and 4 bases, in that order; junction bases with no gene match: 7. CDR1 SGHTA and CDR2 FQGNSA come from the germline V gene.

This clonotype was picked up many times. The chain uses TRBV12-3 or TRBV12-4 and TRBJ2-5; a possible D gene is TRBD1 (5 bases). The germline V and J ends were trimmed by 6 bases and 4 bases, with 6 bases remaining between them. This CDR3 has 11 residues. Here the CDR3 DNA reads TGTGCCAGCAGGGGGCTAGAGACCCAGTACTTC. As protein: CASRGLETQYF.

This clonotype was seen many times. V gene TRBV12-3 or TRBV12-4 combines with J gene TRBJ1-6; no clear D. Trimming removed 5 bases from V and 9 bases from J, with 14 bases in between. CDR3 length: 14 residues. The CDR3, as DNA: TGTGCCAGCAGTCCTAATGGCGTTGTTTCACCCCTCCACTTT. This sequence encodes CASSPNGVVSPLHF.

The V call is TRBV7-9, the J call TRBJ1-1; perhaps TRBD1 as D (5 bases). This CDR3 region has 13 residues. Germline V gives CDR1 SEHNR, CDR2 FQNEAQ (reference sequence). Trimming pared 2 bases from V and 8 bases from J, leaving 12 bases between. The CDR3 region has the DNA TGTGCCAGCAGCTTAAGGGAGGGACTCGAAGCTTTCTTT. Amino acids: CASSLREGLEAFF.

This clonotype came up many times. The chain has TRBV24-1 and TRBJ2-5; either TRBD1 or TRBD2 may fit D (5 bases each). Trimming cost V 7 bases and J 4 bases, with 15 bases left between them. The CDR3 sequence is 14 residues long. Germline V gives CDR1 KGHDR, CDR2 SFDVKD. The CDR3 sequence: CATRTGTDLETQYF. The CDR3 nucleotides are TGTGCCACCAGGACCGGGACCGACCTAGAGACCCAGTACTTC.

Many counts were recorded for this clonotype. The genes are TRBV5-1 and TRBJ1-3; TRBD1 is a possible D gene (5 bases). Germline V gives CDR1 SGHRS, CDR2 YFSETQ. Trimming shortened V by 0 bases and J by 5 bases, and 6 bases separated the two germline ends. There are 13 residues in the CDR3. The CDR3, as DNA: TGCGCCAGCAGCTTGGGGGGGAGAAACACCATATATTTT. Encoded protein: CASSLGGRNTIYF.

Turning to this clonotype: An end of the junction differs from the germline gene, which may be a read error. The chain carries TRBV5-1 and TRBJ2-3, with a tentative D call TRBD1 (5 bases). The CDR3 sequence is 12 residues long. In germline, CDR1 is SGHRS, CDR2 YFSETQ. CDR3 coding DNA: TGTGCCAGCAGCGTAGACAGAGATACGCAGTATTTT. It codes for CASSVDRDTQYF.

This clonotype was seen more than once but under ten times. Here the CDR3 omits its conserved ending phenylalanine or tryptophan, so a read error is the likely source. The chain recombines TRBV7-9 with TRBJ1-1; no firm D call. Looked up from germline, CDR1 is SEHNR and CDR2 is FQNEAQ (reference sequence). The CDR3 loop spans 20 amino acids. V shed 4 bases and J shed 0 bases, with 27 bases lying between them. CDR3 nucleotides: TGTGCCAGCAGCTCGCATCATCTAGGCCGGAGAATAGATATGAACACTGAAGCTTTCCTT. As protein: CASSSHHLGRRIDMNTEAFL.

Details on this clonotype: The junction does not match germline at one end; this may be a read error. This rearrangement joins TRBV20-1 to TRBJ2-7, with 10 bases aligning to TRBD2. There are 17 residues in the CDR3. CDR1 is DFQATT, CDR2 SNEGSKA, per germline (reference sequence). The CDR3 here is CSAPKDTPGLAGDEEYF. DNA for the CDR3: TGCAGTGCCCCAAAGGACACTCCGGGGCTAGCGGGAGACGAGGAGTACTTC.

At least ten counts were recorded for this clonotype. The chain's CDR3 is CASSLDRGQNQPQHF. CDR3 sequence (DNA): TGCGCCAGCAGCCTAGACAGGGGGCAAAATCAGCCCCAGCATTTT. This chain links TRBV4-3 with TRBJ1-5; 10 bases line up with TRBD1. CDR1 is LGHNA, CDR2 YSLEER, per germline. The J segment lost 4 bases and the V segment lost 4 bases, leaving 4 bases of the junction unmatched. The CDR3 has 15 residues.

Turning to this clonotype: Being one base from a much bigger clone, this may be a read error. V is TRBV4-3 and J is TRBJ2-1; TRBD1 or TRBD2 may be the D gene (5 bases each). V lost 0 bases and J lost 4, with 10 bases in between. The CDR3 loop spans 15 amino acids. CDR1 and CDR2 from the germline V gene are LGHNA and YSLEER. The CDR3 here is CASSQDRGEYNEQFF. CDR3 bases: TGCGCCAGCAGCCAAGATCGAGGGGAATACAATGAGCAGTTCTTC.

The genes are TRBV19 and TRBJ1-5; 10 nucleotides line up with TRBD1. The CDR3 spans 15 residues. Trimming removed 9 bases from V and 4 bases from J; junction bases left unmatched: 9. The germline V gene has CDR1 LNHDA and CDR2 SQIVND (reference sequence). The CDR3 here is CASSRGTGENQPQHF. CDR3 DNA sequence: TGTGCCAGCTCGCGTGGGACAGGGGAAAATCAGCCCCAGCATTTT.

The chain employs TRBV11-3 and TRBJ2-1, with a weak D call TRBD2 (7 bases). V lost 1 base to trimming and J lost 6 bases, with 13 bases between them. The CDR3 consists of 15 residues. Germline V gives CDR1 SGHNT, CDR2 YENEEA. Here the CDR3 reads CASSLGGGPVNEQFF. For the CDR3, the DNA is TGTGCCAGCAGCTTAGGGGGGGGGCCGGTCAATGAGCAGTTCTTC. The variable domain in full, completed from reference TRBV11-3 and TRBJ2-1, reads EAGVVQSPRYKIIEKKQPVAFWCNPISGHNTLYWYLQNLGQGPELLIRYENEEAVDDSQLPKDRFSAERLKGVDSTLKIQPAELGDSAVYLCASSLGGGPVNEQFFGPGTRLTVL.

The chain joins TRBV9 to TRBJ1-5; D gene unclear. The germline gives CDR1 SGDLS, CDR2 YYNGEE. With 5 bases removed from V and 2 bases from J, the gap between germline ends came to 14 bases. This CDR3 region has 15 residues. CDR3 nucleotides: TGTGCCAGCAGTCGGAGTAGCGGCGGCAATCAGCCCCAGCATTTT. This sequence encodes CASSRSSGGNQPQHF.

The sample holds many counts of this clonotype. CDR3: CASSEELNEQFF. CDR3 DNA: TGTGCCAGCAGTGAGGAGTTGAATGAGCAGTTCTTC. The chain uses TRBV6-1 and TRBJ2-1, with D unresolved. Germline V gene data show CDR1 as MNHNS and CDR2 as SASEGT. The CDR3 runs 12 residues. Trimming left V 3 bases short and J 7 bases short, with 7 bases between.

Here the CDR3 reads CSARLARWIGAFF. The CDR3 DNA is TGCAGTGCTAGGCTAGCGAGGTGGATTGGAGCTTTCTTT. This chain joins TRBV20-1 and TRBJ1-1; D not resolved. The germline CDR1 and CDR2 sequences are DFQATT and SNEGSKA (reference sequence). V was shortened by 3 bases and J by 10 bases, with 18 bases between the two germline ends. The length of the CDR3 is 13 residues.

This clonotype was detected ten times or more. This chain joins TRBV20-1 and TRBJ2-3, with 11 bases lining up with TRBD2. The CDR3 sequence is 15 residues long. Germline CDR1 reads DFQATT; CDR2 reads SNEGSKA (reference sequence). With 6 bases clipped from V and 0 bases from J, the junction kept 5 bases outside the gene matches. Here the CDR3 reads CSAQRTSGSTDTQYF. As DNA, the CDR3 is TGCAGTGCCCAAAGGACTAGCGGGAGCACAGATACGCAGTATTTT.

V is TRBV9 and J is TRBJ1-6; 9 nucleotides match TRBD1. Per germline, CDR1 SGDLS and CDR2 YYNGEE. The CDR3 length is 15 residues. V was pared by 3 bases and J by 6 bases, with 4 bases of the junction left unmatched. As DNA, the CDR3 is TGTGCCAGCAGCGGCGGGACAGGGAGTAATTCACCCCTCCACTTT. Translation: CASSGGTGSNSPLHF.